This paragraph reports one TCR beta chain. Its antigen is undetermined. The data stem from a study of cytomegalovirus exposure and HLA in healthy donors. Looking at the study overall: Among the 400 or so donors who were genotyped, about 80% fell in the genetic ancestry cluster that is associated with self-reported Caucasian donors.

The CDR3 sequence is 16 residues long. CDR1 MDHEN and CDR2 SYDVKM come from the germline V gene. V dropped 6 bases and J dropped 4; count of bases not matched to a gene: 9. In the PCR, 60 Vbeta and 13 Jbeta primers were used. Per the original data handling: In a later analysis, approximately 80 million unique TCR beta chains included roughly 11 million shared by two or more donors. The method was immunoSEQ multiplex PCR; TCRdb's version includes in-frame clones alone and lacks a portion of them. The DNA was the basis for D and trimming; V, J and clone size are from that table. Across 150,000 to 250,000 clones, the top ten clones capture 0.65% to 0.75% of the sample. The study's findings and limits: Segments of the TCR beta V type were, in most cases, productive about 90% or about 30% of the time in an earlier analysis.

The V call is TRBV28, the J call TRBJ1-2; 12 bases match TRBD1. The sequence came from a boy younger than 18 in good health and CMV-seronegative. Sequenced material: PBMCs. The CDR3 loop is CASSRVGTGGIYGYTF. The CDR3 DNA sequence: TGTGCCAGCAGCAGAGTGGGGACAGGGGGCATCTATGGCTACACCTTC.